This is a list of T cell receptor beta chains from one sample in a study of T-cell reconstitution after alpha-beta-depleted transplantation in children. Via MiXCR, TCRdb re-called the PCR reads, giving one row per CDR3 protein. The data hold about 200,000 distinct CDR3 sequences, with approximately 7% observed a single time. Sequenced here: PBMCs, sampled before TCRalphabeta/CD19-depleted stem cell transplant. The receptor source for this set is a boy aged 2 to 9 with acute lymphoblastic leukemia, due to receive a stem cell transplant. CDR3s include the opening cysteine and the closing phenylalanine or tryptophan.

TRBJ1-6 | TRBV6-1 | CASSEDRASPLHF
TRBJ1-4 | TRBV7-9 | CASSQPGAPKEEKLFF
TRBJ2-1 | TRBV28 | CASSFDWGQIF
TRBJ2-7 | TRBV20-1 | CSASLLAGEIYEQYF
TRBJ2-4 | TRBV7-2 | CASSRSSWDIQYF
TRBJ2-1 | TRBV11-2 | CASSSVSGVGYNEQFF
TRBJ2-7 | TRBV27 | CASSFLDRAYEQYF
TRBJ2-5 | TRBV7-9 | CASSLRQAWETQYF
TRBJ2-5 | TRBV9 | CASSVVTGETQYF
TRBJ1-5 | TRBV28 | CASSPGRVLGQPQHF
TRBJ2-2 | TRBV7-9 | CASSQGLAGDSPGELFF
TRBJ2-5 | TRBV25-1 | CASSEAGTQYF
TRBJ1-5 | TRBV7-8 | CASKGGGNQPQHF
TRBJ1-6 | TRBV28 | CATAVLNSPLHF
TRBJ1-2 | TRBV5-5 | CASSLDSRPSGGYTF
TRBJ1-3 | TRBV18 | CASSPQTGPVGNTIYF
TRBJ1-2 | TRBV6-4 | CASSVGPGSGYGYTF
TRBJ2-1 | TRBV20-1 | CSAKTSGGVYNEQFF
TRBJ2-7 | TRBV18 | CASSPGLSSYEQYF
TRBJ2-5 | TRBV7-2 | CASSFQGAETQYF
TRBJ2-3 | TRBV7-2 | CASRGGTDTQYF
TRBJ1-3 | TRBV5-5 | CASIRDSGGTIYF
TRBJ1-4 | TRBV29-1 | CSVKGANEKLFF
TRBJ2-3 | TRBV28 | CASSLGGTGVDTQYF
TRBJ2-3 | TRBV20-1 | CSLLAGGANTQYF
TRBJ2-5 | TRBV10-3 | CAINNRRNQETQYF
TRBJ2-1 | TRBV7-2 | CASSFLGGSGGLGNEQFF
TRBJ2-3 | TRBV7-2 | CASSLEETDTQYF
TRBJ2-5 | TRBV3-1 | CASSPPPRTSGGPGETQYF
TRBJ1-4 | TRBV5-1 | CASSFPGDNEKLFF
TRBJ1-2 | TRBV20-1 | CSAPPGAVDYGYTF
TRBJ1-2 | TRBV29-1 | CSVVLRGGGYTF
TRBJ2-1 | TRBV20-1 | CSAGPGLARNEQFF
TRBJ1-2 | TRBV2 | CASSEETPGQGGGYTF
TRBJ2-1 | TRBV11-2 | CASSLGLAGEQFF
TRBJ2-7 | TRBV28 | CASSWVRDRGDEQYF
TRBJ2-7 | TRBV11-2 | CASSLEGQGRLYEQYF
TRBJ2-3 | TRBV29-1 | CSVRLAGGRGVNTDTQYF
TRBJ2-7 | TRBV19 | CASSIPSSGLAEQYF
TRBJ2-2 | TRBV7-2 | CASSPSTGELFF
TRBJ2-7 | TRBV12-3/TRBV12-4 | CASSWTGFTLEQYF
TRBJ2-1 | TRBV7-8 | CASTWFKNNEQFF
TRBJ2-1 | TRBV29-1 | CSVLRGVNNEQFF
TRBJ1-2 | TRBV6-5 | CASSGKGDGYTF
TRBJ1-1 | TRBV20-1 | CSARGTSNTEAFF
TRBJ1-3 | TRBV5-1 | CASSRTGELSGNTIYF
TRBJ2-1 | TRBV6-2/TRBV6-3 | CASSYPGQRESKYNEQFF
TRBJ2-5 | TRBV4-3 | CASSQDSSQETQYF
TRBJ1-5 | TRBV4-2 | CASSPYLGQPQHF
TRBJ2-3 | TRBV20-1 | CSARGQRLPWDTQYF
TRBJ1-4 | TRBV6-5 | CASSYSKGEKLFF
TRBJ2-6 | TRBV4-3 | CASSQEGTGANVLTF
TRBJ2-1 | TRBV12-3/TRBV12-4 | CASKGASGVNEQFF
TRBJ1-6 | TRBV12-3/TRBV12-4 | CASSLTGGSPLHF
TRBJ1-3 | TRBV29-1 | CSVPEGPNTIYF
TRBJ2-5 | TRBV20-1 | CSATTGGKETQYF
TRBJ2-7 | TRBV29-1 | CSVDAPGGSSYEQYF
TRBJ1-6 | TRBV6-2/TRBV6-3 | CASSYGTENSPLHF
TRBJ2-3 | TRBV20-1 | CSNSGGSTDTQYF